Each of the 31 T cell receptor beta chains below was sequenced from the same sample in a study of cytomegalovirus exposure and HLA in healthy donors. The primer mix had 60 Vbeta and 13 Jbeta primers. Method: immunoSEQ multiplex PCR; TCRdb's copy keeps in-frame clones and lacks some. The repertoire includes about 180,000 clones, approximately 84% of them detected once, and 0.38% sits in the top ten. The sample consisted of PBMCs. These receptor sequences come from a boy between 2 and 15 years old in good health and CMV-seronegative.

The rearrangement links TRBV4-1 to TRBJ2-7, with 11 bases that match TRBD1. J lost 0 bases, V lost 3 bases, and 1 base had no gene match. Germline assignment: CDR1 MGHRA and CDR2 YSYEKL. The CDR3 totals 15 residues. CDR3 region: CASSQGQGVSYEQYF. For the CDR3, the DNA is TGCGCCAGCAGCCAGGGACAGGGGGTCTCCTACGAGCAGTACTTC.

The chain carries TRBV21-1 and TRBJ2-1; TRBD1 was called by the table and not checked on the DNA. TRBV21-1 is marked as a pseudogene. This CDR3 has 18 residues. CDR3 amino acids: CASTETGSSTRNYNEQFF. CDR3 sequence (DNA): TGTGCCAGCACCGAGACAGGATCTAGCACCCGAAACTACAATGAGCAGTTCTTC.

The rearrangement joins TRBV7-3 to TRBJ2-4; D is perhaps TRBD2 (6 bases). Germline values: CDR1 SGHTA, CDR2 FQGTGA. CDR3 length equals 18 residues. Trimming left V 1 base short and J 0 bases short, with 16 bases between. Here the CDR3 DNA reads TGTGCCAGCAGCTTAAGGGGGAGACTAGAGCTAGCCAAAAACATTCAGTACTTC. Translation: CASSLRGRLELAKNIQYF.

The CDR3 sequence is CASSESSGSLYEQYF. For the CDR3, the DNA is TGCGCCAGCAGTGAGTCTAGCGGGAGTTTATACGAGCAGTACTTC. V usage is TRBV10-2 and J usage is TRBJ2-7; 9 positions agree with TRBD2. Germline CDR1 WSHSY, CDR2 SAAADI. Trimming took 0 bases from V and 4 from J; bases not matched to a gene: 4. The CDR3 is 15 amino acids.

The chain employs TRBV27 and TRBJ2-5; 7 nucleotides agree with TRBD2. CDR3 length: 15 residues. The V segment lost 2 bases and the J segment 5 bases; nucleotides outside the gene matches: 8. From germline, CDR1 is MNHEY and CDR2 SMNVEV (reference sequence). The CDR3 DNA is TGTGCCAGCAGTTTAGGTGCGGGGGACGGGGAGACCCAGTACTTC. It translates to CASSLGAGDGETQYF.

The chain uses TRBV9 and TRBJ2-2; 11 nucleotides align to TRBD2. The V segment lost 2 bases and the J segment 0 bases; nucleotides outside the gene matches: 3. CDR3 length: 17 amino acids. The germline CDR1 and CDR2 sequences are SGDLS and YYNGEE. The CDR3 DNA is TGTGCCAGCAGCGTCACGACTAGCGGGGCGAACACCGGGGAGCTGTTTTTT. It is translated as CASSVTTSGANTGELFF.

The CDR3 coding sequence is TGTGCCAGCTACCGTCTTAGAGACCCCGTGCGGGGTGAGCAGTACTTC. Its translation is CASYRLRDPVRGEQYF. This chain connects TRBV2 to TRBJ2-7; TRBD2 is a possible D gene (6 bases). Trimming shortened V by 8 bases and J by 7 bases, and 27 bases separated the two germline ends. The length of the CDR3 is 16 residues. The germline gives CDR1 SNHLY, CDR2 FYNNEI. Based on the CDR3 plus reference TRBV2 and TRBJ2-7, the full variable domain is EPEVTQTPSHQVTQMGQEVILRCVPISNHLYFYWYRQILGQKVEFLVSFYNNEISEKSEIFDDQFSVERPDGSNFTLKIRSTKLEDSAMYFCASYRLRDPVRGEQYFGPGTRLTVT.

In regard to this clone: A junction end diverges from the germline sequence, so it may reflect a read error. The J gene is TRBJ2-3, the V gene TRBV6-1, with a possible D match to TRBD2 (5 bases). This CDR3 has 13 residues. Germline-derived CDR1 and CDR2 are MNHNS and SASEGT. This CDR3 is CASSEAIGATKHF. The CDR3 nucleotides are TGTGCCAGCAGTGAAGCGATAGGAGCGACTAAGCATTTT.

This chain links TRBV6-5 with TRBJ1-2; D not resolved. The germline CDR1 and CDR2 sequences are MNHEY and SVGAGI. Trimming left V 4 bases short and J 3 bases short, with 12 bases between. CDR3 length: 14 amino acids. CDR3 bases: TGTGCCAGCAGTTTGAGGGATGGTCACTATGGCTACACCTTC. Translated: CASSLRDGHYGYTF.

The CDR3 sequence is CASSTPRQSANYGYTF. CDR3 DNA: TGTGCCAGCAGCACTCCCCGACAGTCAGCTAACTATGGCTACACCTTC. The V call is TRBV7-9, the J call TRBJ1-2, with D perhaps TRBD1 (5 bases). The V gene's germline CDR1 is SEHNR and CDR2 FQNEAQ (reference sequence). The CDR3 length is 16 residues. The ends were cut back, 5 bases at V and 0 bases at J, with 16 bases in the middle.

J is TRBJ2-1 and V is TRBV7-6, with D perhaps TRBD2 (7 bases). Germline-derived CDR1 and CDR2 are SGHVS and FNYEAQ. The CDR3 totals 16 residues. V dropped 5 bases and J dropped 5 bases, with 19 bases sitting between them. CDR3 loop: CASSPWGGQGHNEQFF. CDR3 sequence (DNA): TGTGCCAGCAGCCCATGGGGGGGGCAGGGCCACAATGAGCAGTTCTTC.

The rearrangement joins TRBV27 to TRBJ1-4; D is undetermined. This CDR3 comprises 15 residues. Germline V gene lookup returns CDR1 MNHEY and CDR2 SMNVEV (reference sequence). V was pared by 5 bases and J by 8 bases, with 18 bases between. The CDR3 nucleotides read TGTGCCAGCAGTCCCGAGACTCTTTTTGAGGAAAAACTGTTTTTT. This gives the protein CASSPETLFEEKLFF.

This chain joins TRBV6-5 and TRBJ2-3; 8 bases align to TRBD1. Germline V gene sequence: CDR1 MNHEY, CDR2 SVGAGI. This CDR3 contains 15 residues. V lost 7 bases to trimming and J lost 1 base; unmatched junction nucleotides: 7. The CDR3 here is CASTLGQGGTDTQYF. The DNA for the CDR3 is TGTGCCAGCACTTTAGGACAGGGAGGCACAGATACGCAGTATTTT.

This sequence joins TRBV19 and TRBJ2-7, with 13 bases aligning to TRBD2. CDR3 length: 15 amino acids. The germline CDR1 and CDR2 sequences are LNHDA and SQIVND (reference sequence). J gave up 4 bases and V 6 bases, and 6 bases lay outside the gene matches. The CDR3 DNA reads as TGTGCCAGTAGCCTGGGACTAGCGGGAATATACGAGCAGTACTTC. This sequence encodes CASSLGLAGIYEQYF.

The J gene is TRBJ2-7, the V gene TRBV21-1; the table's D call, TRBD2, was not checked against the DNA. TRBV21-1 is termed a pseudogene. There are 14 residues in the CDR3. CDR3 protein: CASSKVADYYEQYF. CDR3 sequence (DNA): TGTGCCAGCAGCAAAGTGGCGGACTACTACGAGCAGTACTTC.

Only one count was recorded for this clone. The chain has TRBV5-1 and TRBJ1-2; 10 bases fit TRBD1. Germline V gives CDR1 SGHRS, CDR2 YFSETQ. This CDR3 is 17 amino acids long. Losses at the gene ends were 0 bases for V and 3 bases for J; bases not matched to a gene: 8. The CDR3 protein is CASSLGASGQGYYGYTF. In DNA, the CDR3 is TGCGCCAGCAGCTTGGGGGCCTCGGGACAGGGGTACTATGGCTACACCTTC. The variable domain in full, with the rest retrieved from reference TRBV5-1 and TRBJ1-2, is KAGVTQTPRYLIKTRGQQVTLSCSPISGHRSVSWYQQTPGQGLQFLFEYFSETQRNKGNFPGRFSGRQFSNSRSEMNVSTLELGDSALYLCASSLGASGQGYYGYTFGSGTRLTVV.

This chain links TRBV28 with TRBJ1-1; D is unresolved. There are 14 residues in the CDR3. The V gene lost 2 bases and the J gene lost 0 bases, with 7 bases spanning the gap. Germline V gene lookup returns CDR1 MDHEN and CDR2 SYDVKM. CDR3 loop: CASSLGQMNTEAFF. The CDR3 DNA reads TGTGCCAGCAGTTTAGGGCAGATGAACACTGAAGCTTTCTTT.

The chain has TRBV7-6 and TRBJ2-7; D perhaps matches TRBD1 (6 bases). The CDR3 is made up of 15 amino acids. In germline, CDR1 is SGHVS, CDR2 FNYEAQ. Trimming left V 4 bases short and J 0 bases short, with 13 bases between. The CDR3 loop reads CASSSQTGRSYEQYF. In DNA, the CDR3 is TGTGCCAGCAGCTCCCAGACAGGTCGCTCCTACGAGCAGTACTTC.

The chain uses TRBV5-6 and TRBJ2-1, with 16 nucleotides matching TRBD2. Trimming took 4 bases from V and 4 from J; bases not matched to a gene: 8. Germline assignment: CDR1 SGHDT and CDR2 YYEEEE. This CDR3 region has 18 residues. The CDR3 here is CASSQPGLAGGGYNEQFF. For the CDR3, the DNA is TGTGCCAGCAGCCAACCGGGACTAGCGGGAGGGGGGTACAATGAGCAGTTCTTC.

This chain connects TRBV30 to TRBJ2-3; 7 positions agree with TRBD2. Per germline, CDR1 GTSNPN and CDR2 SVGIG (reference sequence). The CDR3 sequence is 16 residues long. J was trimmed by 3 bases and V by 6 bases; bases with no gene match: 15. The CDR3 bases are TGTGCCTGTTTTCACCGGGACTACCAACTAACAGATACGCAGTATTTT. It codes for CACFHRDYQLTDTQYF.

The CDR3, as DNA: TGTGCCAGCAGCTTAGGTACAAGCTCGGGCACCGGGGAGCTGTTTTTT. It codes for CASSLGTSSGTGELFF. The genes are TRBV5-4 and TRBJ2-2; D gene unclear. This CDR3 spans 16 amino acids. Deletions cut 2 bases from V and 4 bases from J, with 15 bases between. Germline-derived CDR1 and CDR2 are SGHNT and YYREEE (reference sequence). Full variable domain (missing parts from reference TRBV5-4 and TRBJ2-2): ETGVTQSPTHLIKTRGQQVTLRCSSQSGHNTVSWYQQALGQGPQFIFQYYREEENGRGNFPPRFSGLQFPNYSSELNVNALELDDSALYLCASSLGTSSGTGELFFGEGSRLTVL.

This CDR3 is CASSYSNNGGEQYF. The CDR3 region has the DNA TGTGCCAGCAGTTACTCGAATAACGGGGGCGAGCAGTACTTC. The V gene is TRBV6-5, the J gene TRBJ2-7; TRBD2 is a possible D gene (6 bases). The CDR3 contains 14 residues. V lost 0 bases to trimming and J lost 6 bases, with 12 bases between them. Per the germline V gene, CDR1 is MNHEY and CDR2 is SVGAGI.

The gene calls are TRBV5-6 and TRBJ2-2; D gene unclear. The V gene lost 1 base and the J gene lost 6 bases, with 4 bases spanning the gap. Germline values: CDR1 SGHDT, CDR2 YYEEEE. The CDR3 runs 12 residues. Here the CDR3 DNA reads TGTGCCAGCAGCTTGACGGCCGGGGAGCTGTTTTTT. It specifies CASSLTAGELFF.

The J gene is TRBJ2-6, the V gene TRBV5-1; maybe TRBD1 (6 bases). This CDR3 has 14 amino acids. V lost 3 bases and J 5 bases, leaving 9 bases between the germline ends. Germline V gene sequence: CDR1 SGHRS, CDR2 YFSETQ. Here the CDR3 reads CASSSGQRANVLTF. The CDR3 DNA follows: TGCGCCAGCAGCTCCGGACAGAGGGCCAACGTCCTGACTTTC.

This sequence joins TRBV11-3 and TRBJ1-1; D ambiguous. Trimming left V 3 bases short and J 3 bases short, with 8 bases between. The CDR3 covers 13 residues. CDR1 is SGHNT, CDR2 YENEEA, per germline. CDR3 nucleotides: TGTGCCAGCAGCTTTGGCCCCCACACTGAAGCTTTCTTT. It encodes CASSFGPHTEAFF.

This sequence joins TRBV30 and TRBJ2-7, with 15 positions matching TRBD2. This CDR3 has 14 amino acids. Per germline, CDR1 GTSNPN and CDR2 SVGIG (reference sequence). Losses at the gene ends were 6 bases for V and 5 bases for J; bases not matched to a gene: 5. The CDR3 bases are TGTGCCTGCGCTGGGACTAGCGGGAGGAACGAGCAGTACTTC. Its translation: CACAGTSGRNEQYF.

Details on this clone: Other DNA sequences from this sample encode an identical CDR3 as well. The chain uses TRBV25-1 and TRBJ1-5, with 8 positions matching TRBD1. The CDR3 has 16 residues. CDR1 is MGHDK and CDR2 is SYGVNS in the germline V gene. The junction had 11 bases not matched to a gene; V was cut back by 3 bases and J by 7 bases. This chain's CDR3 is CASSDDLQGAEQPQHF. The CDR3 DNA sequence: TGTGCCAGCAGTGACGATCTCCAGGGGGCCGAACAGCCCCAGCATTTT.

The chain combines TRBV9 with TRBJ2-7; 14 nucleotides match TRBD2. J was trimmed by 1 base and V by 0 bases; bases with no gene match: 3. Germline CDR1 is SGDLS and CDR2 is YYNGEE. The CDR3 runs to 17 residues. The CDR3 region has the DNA TGTGCCAGCAGCGTAGGACTAGCGGGAGGGTCTTCCTACGAGCAGTACTTC. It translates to CASSVGLAGGSSYEQYF.

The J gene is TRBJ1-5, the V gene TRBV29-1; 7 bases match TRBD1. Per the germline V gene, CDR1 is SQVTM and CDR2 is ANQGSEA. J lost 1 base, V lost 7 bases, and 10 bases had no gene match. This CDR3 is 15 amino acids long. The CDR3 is CSGRQGLRSNQPQHF. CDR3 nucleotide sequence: TGCAGCGGACGACAGGGATTGAGGAGCAATCAGCCCCAGCATTTT.

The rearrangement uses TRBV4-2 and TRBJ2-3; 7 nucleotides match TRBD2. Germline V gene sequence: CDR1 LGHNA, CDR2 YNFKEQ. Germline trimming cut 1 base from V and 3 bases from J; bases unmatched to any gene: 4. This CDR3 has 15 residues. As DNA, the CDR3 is TGTGCCAGCAGCCAAGCTAGGGGAGGGACAGATACGCAGTATTTT. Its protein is CASSQARGGTDTQYF.

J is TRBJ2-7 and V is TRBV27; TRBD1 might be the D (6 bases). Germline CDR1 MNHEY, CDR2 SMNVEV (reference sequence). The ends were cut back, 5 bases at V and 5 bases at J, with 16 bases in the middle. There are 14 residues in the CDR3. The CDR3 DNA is TGTGCCAGCAGTCGAAATACCAGGGGACACGAGCAGTACTTC. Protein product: CASSRNTRGHEQYF.